This paragraph reports one TCR beta chain. The entry originates in a study of blood T cell repertoires in COVID-19. Sequencing was performed with immunoSEQ multiplex PCR; in TCRdb, only in-frame clones are kept and a portion is missing. The repertoire includes 300,000 to 400,000 clones, approximately 90% of them detected once, and around 3.5% sits in the top ten. Losses at the gene ends were 3 bases for V and 3 bases for J; bases not matched to a gene: 3. CDR1 and CDR2 (germline): SEHNR, FQNEAQ (reference sequence). CDR3 length equals 14 residues. This chain uses TRBV7-9 with TRBJ1-1; 8 positions agree with TRBD1. The sample consisted of peripheral blood. The TCR was taken from a woman aged 18-29 years who had recovered from COVID-19. The CDR3 DNA sequence: TGTGCCAGCAGCTTGGGGGACAGGCACACTGAAGCTTTCTTT. It codes for CASSLGDRHTEAFF. The variable domain in full, completed from reference TRBV7-9 and TRBJ1-1, reads DTGVSQNPRHKITKRGQNVTFRCDPISEHNRLYWYRQTLGQGPEFLTYFQNEAQLEKSRLLSDRFSAERPKGSFSTLEIQRTEQGDSAMYLCASSLGDRHTEAFFGQGTRLTVV.